Reported below is one TCR beta chain. As yet, its antigen is unknown. The data derive from a study of immune evolution from preneoplasia to lung adenocarcinoma. The overall study: HLA loss of heterozygosity: approximately 7.5% AIS, about 14% MIA, approximately 31% ADC, none AAH.

Study outcomes and limitations: Clonality was highest in normal lung, lower in later-stage lesions apparently.

Each case's diagnosis was confirmed by two pathologists on H&E. Nucleic acids came from premalignant or tumor cells enriched by macro-dissection. CDR1 and CDR2 (germline): GTSNPN, SVGIG (reference sequence). This CDR3 is built from 14 residues. The V gene lost 2 bases and the J gene lost 4 bases, with 14 bases spanning the gap. Libraries were prepared by immunoSEQ multiplex PCR; TCRdb keeps only in-frame clonotypes and omits some of them. Of 9,000 to 10,000 clones in the sample, roughly three quarters were seen once. The chain carries TRBV30 and TRBJ1-1, with D perhaps TRBD1 (5 bases). Sequenced input: FFPE lung adenocarcinoma in situ tissue. This TCR was recovered from an older person with lung adenocarcinoma. CDR3 sequence reads: CAWSIGAVSTEAFF. CDR3 coding DNA: TGTGCCTGGAGTATCGGGGCGGTGAGCACTGAAGCTTTCTTT.